A selection of T cell receptor beta chains follows, all from one sample in a study of cytomegalovirus exposure and HLA in healthy donors. Generated by immunoSEQ multiplex PCR, the TCRdb table keeps only in-frame clones and is missing some. Found here are 170,000 or so clones, 75% to 90% of them singletons; the top ten hold 0.5% to 0.8%. The sequencing sample was made of PBMCs. These receptors all stem from a boy between 10 and 17 years old in good health and CMV-seronegative. Both conserved end residues are part of each CDR3. Each record gives: V gene, clone size, J gene, D gene, CDR3 DNA, CDR3 protein. A D gene is named only where the DNA matches it firmly. Rows may omit the clone size; those that give it use once, few, many or a size class.

v_call: TRBV13
clone_size: .
j_call: TRBJ2-6
d_call: .
cdr3_nt: TGTGCCAGCAGCTCCCTGACATCTGGGGCCAACGTCCTGACTTTC
cdr3_aa: CASSSLTSGANVLTF

v_call: TRBV7-3
clone_size: .
j_call: TRBJ2-1
d_call: .
cdr3_nt: TGTGCCAGCAAGGAGGAGGATGAGCAGTTCTTC
cdr3_aa: CASKEEDEQFF

v_call: TRBV5-6
clone_size: few
j_call: TRBJ1-1
d_call: .
cdr3_nt: TGTGCCAGCAGCTTGTATACTGAAGCTTTCTTT
cdr3_aa: CASSLYTEAFF

v_call: TRBV7-2
clone_size: .
j_call: TRBJ2-7
d_call: TRBD1
cdr3_nt: TGTGCCAGCAGCTTAGGGGACAGGGGCGCCTACGAGCAGTACTTC
cdr3_aa: CASSLGDRGAYEQYF

v_call: TRBV4-1
clone_size: .
j_call: TRBJ2-5
d_call: TRBD1
cdr3_nt: TGCGCCAGCAGCCGACACAGGGGGACGGGACCGGCGTACCAAGAGACCCAGTACTTC
cdr3_aa: CASSRHRGTGPAYQETQYF

v_call: TRBV5-6
clone_size: few
j_call: TRBJ1-2
d_call: .
cdr3_nt: TGTGCCAGCAGCTTGGGGGCACGTAACTATGGCTACACCTTC
cdr3_aa: CASSLGARNYGYTF

v_call: TRBV6-6
clone_size: .
j_call: TRBJ1-2
d_call: TRBD1
cdr3_nt: TGTGCCAGCAGTCCCGGGACAGTTCGGGAAGGCTACACCTTC
cdr3_aa: CASSPGTVREGYTF

v_call: TRBV21-1
clone_size: .
j_call: TRBJ1-5
d_call: .
cdr3_nt: TGTGCCAGCAGCAAAGAAGGGGGGGACAGGGGGCGGATTGGCAGCAATCAGCCCCAGCATTTT
cdr3_aa: CASSKEGGDRGRIGSNQPQHF

v_call: TRBV7-2
clone_size: once
j_call: TRBJ1-5
d_call: .
cdr3_nt: TGTGCCAGCAGCTTAGCCACATCACAGCCCCAGCATTTT
cdr3_aa: CASSLATSQPQHF

v_call: TRBV28
clone_size: .
j_call: TRBJ1-1
d_call: .
cdr3_nt: TGTGCCAGCAGTTTGGCGGGGGAGAACACTGAAGCTTTCTTT
cdr3_aa: CASSLAGENTEAFF

v_call: TRBV6-5
clone_size: .
j_call: TRBJ1-5
d_call: TRBD1
cdr3_nt: TGTGCCAGTGTCGGACAGGCCAATCAGCCCCAGCATTTT
cdr3_aa: CASVGQANQPQHF

v_call: TRBV9
clone_size: .
j_call: TRBJ2-3
d_call: .
cdr3_nt: TGTGCCAGCAGCGTAGACGGTTGGGGCCCAGATACGCAGTATTTT
cdr3_aa: CASSVDGWGPDTQYF

v_call: TRBV2
clone_size: .
j_call: TRBJ1-2
d_call: .
cdr3_nt: TGTGCCAGCAGTGCGAGTGCGGGGCGGGCAGGCTATGGCTACACCTTC
cdr3_aa: CASSASAGRAGYGYTF

v_call: TRBV5-1
clone_size: .
j_call: TRBJ2-1
d_call: TRBD2
cdr3_nt: TGCGCCAGCAGCCCCCTTGCAGCGGGGGGGTACAATGAGCAGTTCTTC
cdr3_aa: CASSPLAAGGYNEQFF

v_call: TRBV30
clone_size: .
j_call: TRBJ1-4
d_call: .
cdr3_nt: TGTGCCTGGAGTGTAGGGACATTGCGTACCTTT
cdr3_aa: CAWSVGTLRTF

v_call: TRBV19
clone_size: .
j_call: TRBJ2-7
d_call: TRBD2
cdr3_nt: TGTGCCAGTGACAACCCCGGGACTAGCGGGAGTGGGGAGCAGTACTTC
cdr3_aa: CASDNPGTSGSGEQYF

v_call: TRBV6-6
clone_size: .
j_call: TRBJ2-3
d_call: TRBD2
cdr3_nt: TGTGCCAGCAGTTGGGAGCGGGAGGGGACAGATACGCAGTATTTT
cdr3_aa: CASSWEREGTDTQYF

v_call: TRBV7-9
clone_size: .
j_call: TRBJ1-1
d_call: .
cdr3_nt: TGTGCCAGCAGCCGACAGCTAAACACTGAAGCTTTCTTT
cdr3_aa: CASSRQLNTEAFF

v_call: TRBV19
clone_size: .
j_call: TRBJ1-2
d_call: .
cdr3_nt: TGTGCCAGTAGTGATACCCCCGGGCCCACGAGAAGCGGTGGCTACACCTTC
cdr3_aa: CASSDTPGPTRSGGYTF

v_call: TRBV19
clone_size: few
j_call: TRBJ1-2
d_call: .
cdr3_nt: TGTGCCAGTAACACAGGGTCAGACTATGGCTACACCTTC
cdr3_aa: CASNTGSDYGYTF

v_call: TRBV7-2
clone_size: .
j_call: TRBJ2-2
d_call: .
cdr3_nt: TGTGCCAGCAGCTCCGATACAGGGAGTACCGGGGAGCTGTTTTTT
cdr3_aa: CASSSDTGSTGELFF

v_call: TRBV7-9
clone_size: .
j_call: TRBJ2-7
d_call: TRBD1
cdr3_nt: TGTGCCAGCAGCTTAGTGGGGACAGTCTACGAGCAGTACTTC
cdr3_aa: CASSLVGTVYEQYF

v_call: TRBV7-7
clone_size: once
j_call: TRBJ2-5
d_call: TRBD2
cdr3_nt: TGTGCTAGCAGCTCAGGAAGCGGGAGCGAAGAGACCCAGTACTTC
cdr3_aa: CASSSGSGSEETQYF

v_call: TRBV6-1
clone_size: once
j_call: TRBJ1-1
d_call: .
cdr3_nt: TGTGCCAGCAGTGAAGGCAGACAGTTGAACACTGAAGCTTTCTTT
cdr3_aa: CASSEGRQLNTEAFF

v_call: TRBV7-8
clone_size: .
j_call: TRBJ2-1
d_call: TRBD2
cdr3_nt: TGTGCCAGCAGCTCGGGTCGTAGCGGGAGGGACTCGTACAATGAGCAGTTCTTC
cdr3_aa: CASSSGRSGRDSYNEQFF

v_call: TRBV7-9
clone_size: once
j_call: TRBJ1-2
d_call: .
cdr3_nt: TGTGCCAGCAGCCATCCCCAGGGGCCGACTAACTATGGCTACACCTTC
cdr3_aa: CASSHPQGPTNYGYTF

v_call: TRBV9
clone_size: .
j_call: TRBJ1-4
d_call: .
cdr3_nt: TGTGCCAGCAGCGTACCCGGGGTGGATGAAAAACTGTTTTTT
cdr3_aa: CASSVPGVDEKLFF

v_call: TRBV7-9
clone_size: .
j_call: TRBJ1-1
d_call: .
cdr3_nt: TGTGCCAGCAGACCTCCCCGGGCCGGGGACACTGAAGCTTTCTTT
cdr3_aa: CASRPPRAGDTEAFF

v_call: TRBV9
clone_size: few
j_call: TRBJ2-6
d_call: .
cdr3_nt: TGTGCCAGCAGCGTGGGCCTCTCTGGGGCCAACGTCCTGACTTTC
cdr3_aa: CASSVGLSGANVLTF

v_call: TRBV28
clone_size: .
j_call: TRBJ1-1
d_call: .
cdr3_nt: TGTGCCAGCAGTTTATCGGGGGGGAACACTGAAGCTTTCTTT
cdr3_aa: CASSLSGGNTEAFF

v_call: TRBV4-2
clone_size: once
j_call: TRBJ2-5
d_call: TRBD2
cdr3_nt: TGTGCCAGCAGCCTAAGACAAACTAGCGGGGGGCAGGGCCCTCAAGAGACCCAGTACTTC
cdr3_aa: CASSLRQTSGGQGPQETQYF

v_call: TRBV9
clone_size: .
j_call: TRBJ2-2
d_call: .
cdr3_nt: TGTGCCAGCAGCCACCCGCGGCCCGGGGAGCTGTTTTTT
cdr3_aa: CASSHPRPGELFF

v_call: TRBV10-3
clone_size: .
j_call: TRBJ2-1
d_call: .
cdr3_nt: TGTGCCATCAGTGATAACGGCGGGGGCGCCTACAATGAGCAGTTCTTC
cdr3_aa: CAISDNGGGAYNEQFF

v_call: TRBV6-5
clone_size: few
j_call: TRBJ2-7
d_call: TRBD1
cdr3_nt: TGTGCCAGCAGTTACGGGCGGACAGGGGTCAACGAGCAGTACTTC
cdr3_aa: CASSYGRTGVNEQYF

v_call: TRBV30
clone_size: .
j_call: TRBJ1-2
d_call: .
cdr3_nt: TGTGCCTCGGCACCTCAGGACTATGGCTACACCTTC
cdr3_aa: CASAPQDYGYTF

v_call: TRBV11-2
clone_size: .
j_call: TRBJ1-4
d_call: TRBD1
cdr3_nt: TGTGCCAGCAGCTTAGTACAGGGGGGAAATGAAAAACTGTTTTTT
cdr3_aa: CASSLVQGGNEKLFF

v_call: TRBV5-6
clone_size: .
j_call: TRBJ1-2
d_call: TRBD1
cdr3_nt: TGTGCCAGCAGCTCCCGACAGGGTAGGGGCTACACCTTC
cdr3_aa: CASSSRQGRGYTF

v_call: TRBV6-1
clone_size: .
j_call: TRBJ2-7
d_call: TRBD1
cdr3_nt: TGTGCCAGCAGTCCAACCATACAGGGGAGCGAGCAGTACTTC
cdr3_aa: CASSPTIQGSEQYF

v_call: TRBV28
clone_size: .
j_call: TRBJ2-5
d_call: .
cdr3_nt: TGTGCCAGCAGTTTCGGTTTCCAAGAGACCCAGTACTTC
cdr3_aa: CASSFGFQETQYF

v_call: TRBV2
clone_size: .
j_call: TRBJ1-2
d_call: TRBD1
cdr3_nt: TGTGCCAGCAATGGACAGGGCGGACGGGGCTACACCTTC
cdr3_aa: CASNGQGGRGYTF

v_call: TRBV6-1
clone_size: .
j_call: TRBJ2-5
d_call: .
cdr3_nt: TGTGCCAGCAGTGCCGGGGTGAGCCAGACCCAGTACTTC
cdr3_aa: CASSAGVSQTQYF

v_call: TRBV5-4
clone_size: once
j_call: TRBJ2-5
d_call: .
cdr3_nt: TGTGCCACTTCTCGCCCCAGCGGAAAGTACCAAGAGACCCAGTACTTC
cdr3_aa: CATSRPSGKYQETQYF

v_call: TRBV11-2
clone_size: few
j_call: TRBJ2-1
d_call: TRBD2
cdr3_nt: TGTGCCAGCAGCTTACACCTCCGGCGGGGGGCACGCTACAATGAGCAGTTCTTC
cdr3_aa: CASSLHLRRGARYNEQFF

v_call: TRBV5-4
clone_size: .
j_call: TRBJ2-3
d_call: TRBD1
cdr3_nt: TGTGCCAGCAGACAGGGGGGCCCCACAGATACGCAGTATTTT
cdr3_aa: CASRQGGPTDTQYF

v_call: TRBV5-4
clone_size: once
j_call: TRBJ2-1
d_call: TRBD2
cdr3_nt: TGTGCCAGCAGCTTGGCCGGGGGAGGGTCCTACAATGAGCAGTTCTTC
cdr3_aa: CASSLAGGGSYNEQFF

v_call: TRBV6-5
clone_size: .
j_call: TRBJ1-4
d_call: .
cdr3_nt: TGTGCCAGCAGTTATGTCGGGCTCGGGGATAATGAAAAACTGTTTTTT
cdr3_aa: CASSYVGLGDNEKLFF

v_call: TRBV28
clone_size: .
j_call: TRBJ1-5
d_call: TRBD1
cdr3_nt: TGTGCCAGCAGTTTCTCGAGGACAGGTAATCAGCCCCAGCATTTT
cdr3_aa: CASSFSRTGNQPQHF

v_call: TRBV25-1
clone_size: .
j_call: TRBJ1-2
d_call: .
cdr3_nt: TGTGCCAGCAGTGAATATGTTGCGGGGGGCGTCTCTGGCTACACCTTC
cdr3_aa: CASSEYVAGGVSGYTF

v_call: TRBV18
clone_size: .
j_call: TRBJ2-3
d_call: .
cdr3_nt: TGTGCCAGCTCACCCGGACTGGTCACAGATACGCAGTATTTT
cdr3_aa: CASSPGLVTDTQYF

v_call: TRBV4-2
clone_size: .
j_call: TRBJ1-5
d_call: TRBD1
cdr3_nt: TGTGCCAGCAGCCAAGTAATCTCCTTGTACAGGGGAAGTAATCAGCCCCAGCATTTT
cdr3_aa: CASSQVISLYRGSNQPQHF

v_call: TRBV9
clone_size: .
j_call: TRBJ1-1
d_call: TRBD1
cdr3_nt: TGTGCCAGCAGCCCCTCAGGGGGCGGAAACACTGAAGCTTTCTTT
cdr3_aa: CASSPSGGGNTEAFF

v_call: TRBV4-3
clone_size: .
j_call: TRBJ2-1
d_call: TRBD2
cdr3_nt: TGCGCCAGCAGCCAAGAAACTAGCGGGAGTAGACATGAGCAGTTCTTC
cdr3_aa: CASSQETSGSRHEQFF

v_call: TRBV19
clone_size: .
j_call: TRBJ1-4
d_call: .
cdr3_nt: TGTGCCAGTAGTATCTATCGCGGGGGCACTAATGAAAAACTGTTTTTT
cdr3_aa: CASSIYRGGTNEKLFF

v_call: TRBV30
clone_size: .
j_call: TRBJ2-5
d_call: .
cdr3_nt: TGTGCCTGGAGTCCTCGCCAGGAGACCCAGTACTTC
cdr3_aa: CAWSPRQETQYF

v_call: TRBV11-2
clone_size: .
j_call: TRBJ1-1
d_call: TRBD1
cdr3_nt: TGTGCCAGCAGCTCAGGACAGGGAACAGAAGCTTTCTTT
cdr3_aa: CASSSGQGTEAFF

v_call: TRBV5-6
clone_size: .
j_call: TRBJ1-4
d_call: TRBD1
cdr3_nt: TGTGCCAGCAGCCCGGACAGGAATGAAAAACTGTTTTTT
cdr3_aa: CASSPDRNEKLFF

v_call: TRBV2
clone_size: .
j_call: TRBJ1-6
d_call: TRBD1
cdr3_nt: TGTGCCAGCAGGTTACGGACAGGGGGCTCCCGAAACTCCTATAATTCACCCCTCCACTTT
cdr3_aa: CASRLRTGGSRNSYNSPLHF

v_call: TRBV2
clone_size: .
j_call: TRBJ2-3
d_call: TRBD2
cdr3_nt: TGTGCCAGCAGTGAAGCGGGAATAACGGGACTAGCGGGGTTCCGGTCGAAGAGCACAGATACGCAGTATTTT
cdr3_aa: CASSEAGITGLAGFRSKSTDTQYF

v_call: TRBV25-1
clone_size: .
j_call: TRBJ1-6
d_call: TRBD1
cdr3_nt: TGTGCCAGCAGGAGACAGGGTTCAAATTCACCCCTCCACTTT
cdr3_aa: CASRRQGSNSPLHF